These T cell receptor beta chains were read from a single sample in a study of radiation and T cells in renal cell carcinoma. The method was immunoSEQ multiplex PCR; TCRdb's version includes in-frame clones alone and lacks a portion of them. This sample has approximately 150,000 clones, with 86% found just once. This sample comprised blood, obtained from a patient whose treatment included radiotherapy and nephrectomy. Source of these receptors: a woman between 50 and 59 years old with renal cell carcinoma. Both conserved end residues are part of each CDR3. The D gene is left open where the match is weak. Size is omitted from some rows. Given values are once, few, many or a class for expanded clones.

DNA: TGTGCCAGCTCACCACCGATGCAGGGTGATTACGAGCAGTACTTC
CDR3: CASSPPMQGDYEQYF
size: once
J: TRBJ2-7
V: TRBV18
D: .

DNA: TGTGCCAGCAAAGACGGGTTGGCACCAAGACAGCCCCAGCATTTT
CDR3: CASKDGLAPRQPQHF
size: .
J: TRBJ1-5
V: TRBV6-4
D: .

DNA: TGTGCAAGTCGCTCCCTTAGCGGAAGGATATACAATGAGCAGTTCTTC
CDR3: CASRSLSGRIYNEQFF
size: .
J: TRBJ2-1
V: TRBV12-2
D: .

DNA: TGCGCCAGCAGCGTGTCGGAAGGCGAGCAGTACTTC
CDR3: CASSVSEGEQYF
size: once
J: TRBJ2-7
V: TRBV4-3
D: .

DNA: TGTGCCAGCAGTTTCGGCGGGAGGGCCCCCGGGGAGCTGTTTTTT
CDR3: CASSFGGRAPGELFF
size: .
J: TRBJ2-2
V: TRBV27
D: TRBD2

DNA: TGCGCCAGCAGCCAATTAGGGGGTAGTGGCTACACCTTC
CDR3: CASSQLGGSGYTF
size: .
J: TRBJ1-2
V: TRBV4-1
D: .

DNA: TGTGCCAGCAAAATGGGACAGGTAAACACTGAAGCTTTCTTT
CDR3: CASKMGQVNTEAFF
size: .
J: TRBJ1-1
V: TRBV5-6
D: TRBD1

DNA: TGTGCCACCAGCAGAGATGGGGGATTAACCGGGGAGCTGTTTTTT
CDR3: CATSRDGGLTGELFF
size: .
J: TRBJ2-2
V: TRBV15
D: .

DNA: TGTGCCAGCAGTGAATACCGAGGGAGCGGGTACGAGCAGTACTTC
CDR3: CASSEYRGSGYEQYF
size: .
J: TRBJ2-7
V: TRBV25-1
D: .

DNA: TGTGCCAGCAGCCAAGCGAGGTCCGGGGAGCTGTTTTTT
CDR3: CASSQARSGELFF
size: .
J: TRBJ2-2
V: TRBV4-2
D: .

DNA: TGTGCCAGCAGCAATAACAGAAATTGCTCCTACGAGCAGTACTTC
CDR3: CASSNNRNCSYEQYF
size: once
J: TRBJ2-7
V: TRBV21-1
D: .

DNA: TGTGCCAGCAGCATCGACCCTCAAAGCTCCTACGAGCAGTACTTC
CDR3: CASSIDPQSSYEQYF
size: .
J: TRBJ2-7
V: TRBV5-6
D: .

DNA: TGTGCCAGCAGTGCGGATCACAGGCGGGGAAACACCATATATTTT
CDR3: CASSADHRRGNTIYF
size: .
J: TRBJ1-3
V: TRBV6-6
D: .

DNA: TGTGCCAGCAGTGAGGCCGTAGCCAAAAACATTCAGTACTTC
CDR3: CASSEAVAKNIQYF
size: .
J: TRBJ2-4
V: TRBV25-1
D: .

DNA: TGCGCCAGCAGTGAGAACGGAGGAGATACGCAGTATTTT
CDR3: CASSENGGDTQYF
size: .
J: TRBJ2-3
V: TRBV10-1
D: .

DNA: TGTGCCAGCTCCCTTAATTCAGGGCGGGACACTGAAGCTTTCTTT
CDR3: CASSLNSGRDTEAFF
size: .
J: TRBJ1-1
V: TRBV18
D: .

DNA: TGTGCCAGTAGTATAGAACGGGGAATCCCCTACAATGAGCAGTTCTTC
CDR3: CASSIERGIPYNEQFF
size: once
J: TRBJ2-1
V: TRBV19
D: .

DNA: TGTGCCATCAGTAAAGAACAGGCGGTTAGCACAGATACGCAGTATTTT
CDR3: CAISKEQAVSTDTQYF
size: .
J: TRBJ2-3
V: TRBV10-3
D: .

DNA: TGCGCCAGCAGCCGGGACATAGAGGAGACCCAGTACTTC
CDR3: CASSRDIEETQYF
size: .
J: TRBJ2-5
V: TRBV5-1
D: .

DNA: TGCGCCAGCAGTTTTGGGACAGGGGCCTACGAGCAGTACTTC
CDR3: CASSFGTGAYEQYF
size: once
J: TRBJ2-7
V: TRBV5-1
D: TRBD1

DNA: TGTGCCACCAGCAGAGAGAGGAGCAATCAGCCCCAGCATTTT
CDR3: CATSRERSNQPQHF
size: .
J: TRBJ1-5
V: TRBV15
D: .

DNA: TGTGCCTGGAGTGCTACCGGGACAGGGGCGTACGAGCAGTACTTC
CDR3: CAWSATGTGAYEQYF
size: .
J: TRBJ2-7
V: TRBV30
D: TRBD1

DNA: TGTGCCAGCACGCCTTCTGGGGCCAACGTCCTGACTTTC
CDR3: CASTPSGANVLTF
size: .
J: TRBJ2-6
V: TRBV5-6
D: .

DNA: TGCGCCAGTAGGCAGGATGACTACGAGCAGTACTTC
CDR3: CASRQDDYEQYF
size: .
J: TRBJ2-7
V: TRBV5-1
D: .

DNA: TGTGCCAGCAGCTATACTTACAATGAGCAGTTCTTC
CDR3: CASSYTYNEQFF
size: .
J: TRBJ2-1
V: TRBV21-1
D: .

DNA: TGTGCCAGCACCTTGGGACAGGCGGGAGAAAAACTGTTTTTT
CDR3: CASTLGQAGEKLFF
size: .
J: TRBJ1-4
V: TRBV2
D: TRBD1

DNA: TGTGCCTGGAGTCCCGGGACAGGGTATCAGCCCCAGCATTTT
CDR3: CAWSPGTGYQPQHF
size: .
J: TRBJ1-5
V: TRBV30
D: TRBD1